Below, one T cell receptor (beta chain) is given with its context. What it binds is unknown. Then a second PCR, running roughly 7 to 11 cycles, was carried out with a sample-barcoded 5' primer and a J-beta primer mix. A template-switch adaptor with 12 random nucleotides tagged each cDNA molecule. From the 5' RACE reads, TCRdb called clonotypes with MiXCR, one entry per CDR3 protein. The sample lists approximately 1,700,000 distinct CDR3 sequences; 35% to 50% were seen once. The sample is drawn from a study of blood T cells in healthy people across ages. General study points: Diversity estimates from one million T cells were considered underestimates.

V lost 4 bases and J 5 bases, leaving 16 bases between the germline ends. This CDR3 is 15 amino acids long. Per germline, CDR1 KGHDR and CDR2 SFDVKD. The receptor was derived from a human donor in good health. V gene TRBV24-1 combines with J gene TRBJ1-1; the D is unclear. Sequencing input: blood. The CDR3 protein is CATSDPGVGDTEAFF. The CDR3, as DNA: TGTGCCACCAGTGACCCCGGGGTCGGGGATACTGAAGCTTTCTTT.